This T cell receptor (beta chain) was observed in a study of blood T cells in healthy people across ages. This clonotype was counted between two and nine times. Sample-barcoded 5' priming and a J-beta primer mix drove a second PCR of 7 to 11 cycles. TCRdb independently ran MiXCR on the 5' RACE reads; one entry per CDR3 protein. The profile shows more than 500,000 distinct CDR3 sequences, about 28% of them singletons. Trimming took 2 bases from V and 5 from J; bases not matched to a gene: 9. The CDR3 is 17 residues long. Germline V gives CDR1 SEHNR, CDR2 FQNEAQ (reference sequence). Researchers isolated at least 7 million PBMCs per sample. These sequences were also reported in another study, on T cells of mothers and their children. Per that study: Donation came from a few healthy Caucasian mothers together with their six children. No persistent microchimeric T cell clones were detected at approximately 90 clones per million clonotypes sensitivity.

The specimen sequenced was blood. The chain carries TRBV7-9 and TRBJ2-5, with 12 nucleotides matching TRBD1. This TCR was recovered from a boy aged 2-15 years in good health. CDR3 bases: TGTGCCAGCAGCTTAACCTGGGACAGGGGGCTAGGTGAGACCCAGTACTTC. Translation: CASSLTWDRGLGETQYF.